The rows below give T cell receptor beta chains drawn from one sample of a study of blood T cell repertoires in COVID-19. Only in-frame clones appear in the TCRdb table, and some are missing; sequencing was by immunoSEQ multiplex PCR. The sample consists of tens of thousands of clones, 65% to 90% of them appearing once. The sample comprised peripheral blood. The receptors originated from a man in his forties or fifties with COVID-19, enrolled during active disease. CDR3s include the opening cysteine and the closing phenylalanine or tryptophan. A D gene is named only where the DNA matches it firmly. Some rows mark clone size as missing; the rest say once, few, many or name a class of expanded clone.

cdr3_aa: CASRGQIYEQYF
cdr3_nt: TGTGCCAGCAGAGGACAGATCTACGAGCAGTACTTC
clone_size: -
d_call: -
j_call: TRBJ2-7
cdr3_length: 12
v_call: TRBV2

cdr3_aa: CASSYHYHYEQYF
cdr3_nt: TGTGCCAGCAGTTACCACTATCACTACGAGCAGTACTTC
clone_size: -
d_call: -
j_call: TRBJ2-7
cdr3_length: 13
v_call: TRBV6-8

cdr3_aa: CASSSSGTGGTYGYTF
cdr3_nt: TGTGCCAGCAGTTCATCCGGGACAGGGGGTACCTATGGCTACACCTTC
clone_size: -
d_call: TRBD1
j_call: TRBJ1-2
cdr3_length: 16
v_call: TRBV28

cdr3_aa: CASSLTPARGYGYTF
cdr3_nt: TGTGCCAGCAGCTTAACCCCTGCCAGGGGCTATGGCTACACCTTC
clone_size: -
d_call: -
j_call: TRBJ1-2
cdr3_length: 15
v_call: TRBV7-2

cdr3_aa: CASSKGTGAVLEGNTIYF
cdr3_nt: TGTGCCAGCAGCAAAGGGACAGGGGCTGTTCTCGAAGGAAACACCATATATTTT
clone_size: -
d_call: -
j_call: TRBJ1-3
cdr3_length: 18
v_call: TRBV21-1

cdr3_aa: CASSQDLLAGANEQFF
cdr3_nt: TGTGCCAGCAGCCAAGATCTACTAGCGGGAGCCAATGAGCAGTTCTTC
clone_size: -
d_call: TRBD2
j_call: TRBJ2-1
cdr3_length: 16
v_call: TRBV3-1/TRBV3-2

cdr3_aa: CASSQDRRTSGPSYNEQFF
cdr3_nt: TGTGCCAGCAGCCAAGATAGGAGGACTAGCGGGCCATCCTACAATGAGCAGTTCTTC
clone_size: -
d_call: TRBD2
j_call: TRBJ2-1
cdr3_length: 19
v_call: TRBV14

cdr3_aa: CASSPGLRSSYNEQFF
cdr3_nt: TGTGCCAGCAGCCCCGGCTTGAGGAGCTCCTACAATGAGCAGTTCTTC
clone_size: -
d_call: -
j_call: TRBJ2-1
cdr3_length: 16
v_call: TRBV7-2

cdr3_aa: CASSSPGRGQETQYF
cdr3_nt: TGTGCCAGCAGCAGTCCCGGGAGGGGTCAAGAGACCCAGTACTTC
clone_size: once
d_call: TRBD2
j_call: TRBJ2-5
cdr3_length: 15
v_call: TRBV7-3

cdr3_aa: CASSPRVDAGELFF
cdr3_nt: TGTGCCAGCAGCCCCCGGGTTGATGCCGGGGAGCTGTTTTTT
clone_size: -
d_call: -
j_call: TRBJ2-2
cdr3_length: 14
v_call: TRBV7-3

cdr3_aa: CATSSGTENTGELFF
cdr3_nt: TGTGCCACTTCTTCCGGGACAGAGAACACCGGGGAGCTGTTTTTT
clone_size: -
d_call: TRBD1
j_call: TRBJ2-2
cdr3_length: 15
v_call: TRBV24-1

cdr3_aa: CASSLISLQFSSTSGYTF
cdr3_nt: TGTGCCAGCAGCTTGATCTCCTTACAGTTCTCGTCGACTAGTGGCTACACCTTC
clone_size: -
d_call: -
j_call: TRBJ1-2
cdr3_length: 18
v_call: TRBV5-6

cdr3_aa: CASSRRAGSQFF
cdr3_nt: TGTGCCAGCAGTCGAAGGGCGGGATCACAGTTCTTC
clone_size: -
d_call: -
j_call: TRBJ2-1
cdr3_length: 12
v_call: TRBV12-3/TRBV12-4

cdr3_aa: CASSFRGTGGEADTQYF
cdr3_nt: TGCGCCAGCAGCTTCCGGGGAACCGGAGGGGAGGCAGATACGCAGTATTTT
clone_size: few
d_call: -
j_call: TRBJ2-3
cdr3_length: 17
v_call: TRBV5-1

cdr3_aa: CASGTTLYEQYF
cdr3_nt: TGTGCCAGCGGGACTACCCTCTACGAGCAGTACTTC
clone_size: -
d_call: TRBD2
j_call: TRBJ2-7
cdr3_length: 12
v_call: TRBV2

cdr3_aa: CASSLVIASGYNEQFF
cdr3_nt: TGTGCCAGCAGCTTAGTAATCGCTAGCGGATACAATGAGCAGTTCTTC
clone_size: -
d_call: TRBD2
j_call: TRBJ2-1
cdr3_length: 16
v_call: TRBV7-2

cdr3_aa: CASSLSLTDTQYF
cdr3_nt: TGTGCCAGCAGTTTATCACTCACAGATACGCAGTATTTT
clone_size: -
d_call: -
j_call: TRBJ2-3
cdr3_length: 13
v_call: TRBV27

cdr3_aa: CSVETGNPYEQYF
cdr3_nt: TGCAGCGTGGAGACAGGGAATCCCTACGAGCAGTACTTC
clone_size: -
d_call: TRBD1
j_call: TRBJ2-7
cdr3_length: 13
v_call: TRBV29-1

cdr3_aa: CSARVRETQYF
cdr3_nt: TGCAGTGCTAGGGTGAGAGAGACCCAGTACTTC
clone_size: -
d_call: -
j_call: TRBJ2-5
cdr3_length: 11
v_call: TRBV20-1

cdr3_aa: CASSSQGVPTEAFF
cdr3_nt: TGCGCCAGCAGCTCCCAGGGGGTCCCCACTGAAGCTTTCTTT
clone_size: -
d_call: TRBD1
j_call: TRBJ1-1
cdr3_length: 14
v_call: TRBV5-1

cdr3_aa: CASSEGGAGDTQYF
cdr3_nt: TGTGCCAGCAGCGAGGGGGGGGCCGGAGATACGCAGTATTTT
clone_size: -
d_call: -
j_call: TRBJ2-3
cdr3_length: 14
v_call: TRBV2

cdr3_aa: CASSYAGGGQYF
cdr3_nt: TGTGCCAGCAGTTACGCCGGAGGTGGCCAGTACTTC
clone_size: -
d_call: -
j_call: TRBJ2-5
cdr3_length: 12
v_call: TRBV6-2/TRBV6-3

cdr3_aa: CASSLVGPNQPQHF
cdr3_nt: TGTGCCAGCAGTTTGGTGGGCCCCAATCAGCCCCAGCATTTT
clone_size: -
d_call: -
j_call: TRBJ1-5
cdr3_length: 14
v_call: TRBV6-6

cdr3_aa: CASSPDLVGGTEAFF
cdr3_nt: TGTGCCAGCTCACCCGATCTAGTAGGGGGCACTGAAGCTTTCTTT
clone_size: -
d_call: -
j_call: TRBJ1-1
cdr3_length: 15
v_call: TRBV18

cdr3_aa: CASSALAGETYNEQFF
cdr3_nt: TGTGCCAGCAGTGCTTTAGCGGGAGAGACCTACAATGAGCAGTTCTTC
clone_size: -
d_call: TRBD2
j_call: TRBJ2-1
cdr3_length: 16
v_call: TRBV6-1

cdr3_aa: CSVDRTGNTEAFF
cdr3_nt: TGCAGCGTTGACAGGACAGGGAACACTGAAGCTTTCTTT
clone_size: -
d_call: TRBD1
j_call: TRBJ1-1
cdr3_length: 13
v_call: TRBV29-1

cdr3_aa: CASSPVGRLEQYF
cdr3_nt: TGTGCCAGCTCACCAGTCGGCAGACTAGAGCAGTACTTC
clone_size: -
d_call: -
j_call: TRBJ2-7
cdr3_length: 13
v_call: TRBV18